This T cell receptor (beta chain) was documented in a study of beta chain features in type 1 diabetes (dated by TCRdb to the late 2010s). Some background on the complete study: Mean age, gender distribution, total cell number and subset yield did not differ between patients and healthy donors. The study compared the TCRB repertoires of sorted circulating CD4+ T cell subsets in recently diagnosed type 1 diabetes patients with those in matched healthy donors. Naive and central memory subsets were obtained from all 30 or so donors, but regulatory and stem cell-like memory subsets were isolated from only 8 patients and about eight healthy donors. A total of roughly 100 million sorted cells were examined across all samples, and the number of cells per subset was strongly correlated with RNA yield. General findings and caveats noted by the study authors: Only small numbers of individuals were included in the HLA sub-analyses, which left unresolved whether HLA type had any influence on TCRB rearrangement. At VDJ recombination sites, patients with type 1 diabetes made fewer insertions and deleted more nucleotides, a pattern implying thymic rearrangement abnormalities. In all four CD4+ subsets, TCRB CDR3 length was moderately but significantly shorter in type 1 diabetes patients. Shorter templates might have been favored by PCR, but patient and control samples were amplified and corrected together, so both groups would have been affected equally by any skew. Naive, central memory and regulatory TCRB repertoires appeared more similar among patients than among healthy donors. Sequencing cDNA rather than genomic DNA could over-represent highly expressing activated cells, although activation and CD3 levels did not differ between groups.

According to the germline V gene, CDR1 reads SGDLS and CDR2 reads YYNGEE. Relative to germline, V is missing 4 bases and J is missing 7 bases, with 18 bases of the junction outside any gene match. Spanning cysteine to phenylalanine, the CDR3 consists of 18 amino acids. The only DNA kept is the CDR3, 54 bases in frame from the first base. The entire amount of isolated RNA was reverse transcribed using the High Capacity cDNA Reverse Transcription Kit, so the sequenced TCRB transcripts were expressed ones. Naive, central memory and regulatory T cell samples underwent deep immunoSEQ sequencing, averaging about 3.57 million total reads per sample. After sorted cells were lysed in RLT buffer, RNA was extracted with DNase-treated RNeasy Micro or Mini kits, with the choice depending on cell number. Each cell subset was processed on its own to prevent cross-contamination, while patient and healthy donor samples were processed together. TCRB sequences were amplified from cDNA with the immunoSEQ multiplex PCR, producing 87-bp fragments spanning the CDR3 region. Sequencing of the amplicons was done on the Illumina HiSeq platform. As for the original processing: Synthetic template baselines were used to correct PCR bias computationally, reads within Hamming distance 2 were collapsed together, and singletons that could not be merged were discarded. Reads were aligned against IMGT to assign V, D and J genes, CDR3 length and insertions or deletions at six rearrangement sites. Within each subset, clonotype counts were normalized to the number of sorted cells before true diversity and Gini coefficients were calculated with the tcR R package. The overlap coefficient, calculated on TCRB nucleotide sequences, was used to quantify repertoire sharing. As a proxy for the pre-selection repertoire, out-of-frame TCRB sequences from naive cells were analyzed. TCRdb limited this immuneACCESS table to in-frame rearrangements with V and J called. A share of clones is missing; checked studies link under half to unresolved V genes, and the rest is unexplained. V, J and clone size were drawn from that table, and D and trimming were deduced from the DNA. The sample table shows roughly 250,000 clones, and 9% to 10% are seen once. The ten largest make up approximately 0.035% of the sample.

From each donor, a single peripheral blood sample of about 116 mL on average was drawn into heparinised tubes. A BD FACSAria II and a panel including CD45RO, CCR7, CD25, CD127, CD95 and CD27 were used to sort naive, central memory, regulatory and stem cell-like memory CD4+ T cells. Every sorted population had a purity above 95%. PBMCs were isolated right away by Lymphoprep density gradient centrifugation and were stained directly, without culture. So that batch effects would be minimized, each experiment stained and sorted samples in pairs, pairing one healthy donor with one patient. This clone occurred a few times. Its antigen is not yet known. Within one base of it there is no much larger clone, and no base qualities were kept.

The source material was naive CD4+ T cells from blood. The cell subset or site label here, explained by the study, means: true naive CD4+ T cells. The origin of this receptor is a woman aged 18-35 years in good health. Recombination linked TRBV9 to TRBJ2-2; the junction holds 8 bases that match TRBD2. The DNA is TGTGCCAGCAGCCCTCAGGGGATAGCGGGGCCCCAGGGCGGGGAGCTGTTTTTT. The resulting protein is CASSPQGIAGPQGGELFF.